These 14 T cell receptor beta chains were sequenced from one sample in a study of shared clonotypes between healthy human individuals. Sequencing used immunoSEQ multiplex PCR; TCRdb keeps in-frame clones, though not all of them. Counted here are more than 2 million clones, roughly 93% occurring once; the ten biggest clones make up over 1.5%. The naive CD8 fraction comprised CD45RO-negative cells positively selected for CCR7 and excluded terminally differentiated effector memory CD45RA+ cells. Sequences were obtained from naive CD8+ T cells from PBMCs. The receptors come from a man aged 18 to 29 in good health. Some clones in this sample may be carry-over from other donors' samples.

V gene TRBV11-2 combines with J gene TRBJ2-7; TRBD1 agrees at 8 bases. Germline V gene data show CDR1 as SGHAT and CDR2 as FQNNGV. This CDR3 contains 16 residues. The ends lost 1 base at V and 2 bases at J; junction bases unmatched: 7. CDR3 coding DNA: TGTGCCAGCAGCTTAGTGGCCCAGGGGGCGGCCTACGAGCAGTACTTC. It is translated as CASSLVAQGAAYEQYF.

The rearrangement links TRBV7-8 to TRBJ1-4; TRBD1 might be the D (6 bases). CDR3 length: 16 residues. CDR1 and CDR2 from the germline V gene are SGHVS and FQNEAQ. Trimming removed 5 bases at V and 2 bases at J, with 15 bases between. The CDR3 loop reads CASSPERGGTNEKLFF. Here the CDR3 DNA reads TGTGCCAGCAGCCCAGAGAGGGGGGGGACTAATGAAAAACTGTTTTTT.

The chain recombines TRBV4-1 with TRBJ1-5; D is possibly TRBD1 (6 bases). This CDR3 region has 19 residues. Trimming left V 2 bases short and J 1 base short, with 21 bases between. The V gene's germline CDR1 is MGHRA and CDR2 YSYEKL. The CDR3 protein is CASSQKTLHRQESNQPQHF. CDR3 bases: TGCGCCAGCAGCCAAAAAACTCTCCATCGACAGGAGAGCAATCAGCCCCAGCATTTT.

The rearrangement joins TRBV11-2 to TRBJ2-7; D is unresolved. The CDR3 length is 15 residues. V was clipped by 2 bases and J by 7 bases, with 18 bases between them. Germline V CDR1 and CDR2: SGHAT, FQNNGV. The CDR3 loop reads CASSLLLGRAQEQYF. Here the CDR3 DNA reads TGTGCCAGCAGCTTATTACTGGGCCGAGCTCAAGAGCAGTACTTC.

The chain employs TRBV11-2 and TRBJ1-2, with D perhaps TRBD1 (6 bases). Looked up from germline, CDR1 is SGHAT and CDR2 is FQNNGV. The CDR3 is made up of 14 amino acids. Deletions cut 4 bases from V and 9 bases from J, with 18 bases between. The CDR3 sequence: CASSSRSGAGSYTF. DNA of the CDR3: TGTGCCAGCAGCTCCCGGTCAGGGGCAGGTAGCTACACCTTC.

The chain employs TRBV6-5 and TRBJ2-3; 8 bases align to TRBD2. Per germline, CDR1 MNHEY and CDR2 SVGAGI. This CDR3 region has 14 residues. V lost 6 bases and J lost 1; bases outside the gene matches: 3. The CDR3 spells CASRREVGTDTQYF. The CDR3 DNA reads TGTGCCAGCAGGCGGGAGGTCGGCACAGATACGCAGTATTTT.

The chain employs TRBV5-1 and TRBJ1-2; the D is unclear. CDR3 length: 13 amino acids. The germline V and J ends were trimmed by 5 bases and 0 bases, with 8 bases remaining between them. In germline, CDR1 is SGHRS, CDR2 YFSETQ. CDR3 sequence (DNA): TGCGCCAGCAGTTACGCATCTAACTATGGCTACACCTTC. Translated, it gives CASSYASNYGYTF. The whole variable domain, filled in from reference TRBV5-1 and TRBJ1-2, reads KAGVTQTPRYLIKTRGQQVTLSCSPISGHRSVSWYQQTPGQGLQFLFEYFSETQRNKGNFPGRFSGRQFSNSRSEMNVSTLELGDSALYLCASSYASNYGYTFGSGTRLTVV.

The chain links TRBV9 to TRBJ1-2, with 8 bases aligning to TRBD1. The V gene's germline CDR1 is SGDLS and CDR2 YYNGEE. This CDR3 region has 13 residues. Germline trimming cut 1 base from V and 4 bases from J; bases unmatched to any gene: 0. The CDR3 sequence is CASSVQGAYGYTF. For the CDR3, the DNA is TGTGCCAGCAGCGTACAGGGGGCCTATGGCTACACCTTC.

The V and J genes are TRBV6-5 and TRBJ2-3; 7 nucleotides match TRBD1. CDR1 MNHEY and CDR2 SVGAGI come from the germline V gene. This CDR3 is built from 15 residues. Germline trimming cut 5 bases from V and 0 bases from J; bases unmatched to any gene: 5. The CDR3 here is CASSAGTVSTDTQYF. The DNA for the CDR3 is TGTGCCAGCAGTGCCGGGACAGTGAGCACAGATACGCAGTATTTT.

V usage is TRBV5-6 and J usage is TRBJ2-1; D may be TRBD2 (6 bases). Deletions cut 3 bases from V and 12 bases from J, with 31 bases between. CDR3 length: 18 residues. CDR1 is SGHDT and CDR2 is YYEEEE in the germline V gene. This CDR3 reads CASSSRTRPSGAYLWQFF. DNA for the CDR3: TGTGCCAGCAGCTCCCGAACGCGCCCTTCGGGAGCGTACCTTTGGCAGTTCTTC. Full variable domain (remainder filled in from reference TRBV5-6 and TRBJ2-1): DAGVTQSPTHLIKTRGQQVTLRCSPKSGHDTVSWYQQALGQGPQFIFQYYEEEERQRGNFPDRFSGHQFPNYSSELNVNALLLGDSALYLCASSSRTRPSGAYLWQFFGPGTRLTVL.

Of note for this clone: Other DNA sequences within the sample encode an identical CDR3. DNA of the CDR3: TGTGCCAGCAGCTTAGGGGGGGCCGAGCAGTACTTC. It specifies CASSLGGAEQYF. The chain recombines TRBV7-9 with TRBJ2-7; D may be TRBD1 or TRBD2 (6 bases each). Per germline, CDR1 SEHNR and CDR2 FQNEAQ (reference sequence). The CDR3 spans 12 residues. Trimming cost V 1 base and J 6 bases, with 7 bases left between them.

In DNA form, the CDR3 reads TGTGCCAGCAGTCGAACCGGGACAGAGGGCACTGAAGCTTTCTTT. Translation: CASSRTGTEGTEAFF. The V and J genes are TRBV6-6 and TRBJ1-1; 7 bases are a match to TRBD1. Trimming at V came to 5 bases and at J to 4 bases, leaving 10 bases not matched to a gene. Germline CDR1 reads MNHNY; CDR2 reads SVGAGI (reference sequence). This CDR3 is 15 amino acids long.

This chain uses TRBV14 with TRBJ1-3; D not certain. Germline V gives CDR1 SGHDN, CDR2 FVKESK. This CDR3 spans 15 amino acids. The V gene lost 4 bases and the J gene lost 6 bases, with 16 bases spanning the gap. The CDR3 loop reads CASSPLRSDQNTIYF. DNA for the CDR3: TGTGCCAGCAGCCCCTTGCGGTCGGACCAAAACACCATATATTTT.

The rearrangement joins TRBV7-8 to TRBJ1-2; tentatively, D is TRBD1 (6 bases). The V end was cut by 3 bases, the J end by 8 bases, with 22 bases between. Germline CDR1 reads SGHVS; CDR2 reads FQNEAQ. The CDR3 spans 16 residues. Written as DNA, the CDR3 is TGTGCCAGCAGCTTTTATTGGGACGAGGACAGTCGGGGCTACACCTTC. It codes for CASSFYWDEDSRGYTF.